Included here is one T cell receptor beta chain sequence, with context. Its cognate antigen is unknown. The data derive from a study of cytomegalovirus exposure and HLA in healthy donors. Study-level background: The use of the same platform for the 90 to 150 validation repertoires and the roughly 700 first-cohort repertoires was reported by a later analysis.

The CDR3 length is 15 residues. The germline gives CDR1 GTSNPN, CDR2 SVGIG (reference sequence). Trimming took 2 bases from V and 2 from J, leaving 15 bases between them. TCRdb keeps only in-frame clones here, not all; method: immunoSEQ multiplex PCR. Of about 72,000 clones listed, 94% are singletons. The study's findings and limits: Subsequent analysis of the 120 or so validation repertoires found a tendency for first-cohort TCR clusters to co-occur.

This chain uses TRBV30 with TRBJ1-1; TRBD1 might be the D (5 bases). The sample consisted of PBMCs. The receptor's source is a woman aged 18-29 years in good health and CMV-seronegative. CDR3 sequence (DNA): TGTGCCTGGAGTAGCCTTCGGACAACCAACACTGAAGCTTTCTTT. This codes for CAWSSLRTTNTEAFF.